Listed below are T cell receptor beta chains from one sample, sequenced in a study of CD8 T cells in ankylosing spondylitis. TCRdb analysed the 5' RACE reads with MiXCR anew, one entry per CDR3 protein. Here the sample spans 400,000 to 450,000 distinct CDR3 sequences, more than 15% being singletons. Sequences were obtained from blood, either unsorted or a sorted T cell fraction (not recorded which). These receptors all stem from a male donor with ankylosing spondylitis. Both conserved end residues are part of each CDR3. D genes are given only for firm matches. Clone size is shown for a subset of rows, as once, few, many or a class of expanded clone.

v_call	d_call	clone_size	j_call	cdr3_aa	cdr3_nt
TRBV7-2	NA	many	TRBJ2-1	CASRRSATLSEQFF	TGTGCCAGCAGAAGATCGGCCACACTGAGTGAGCAGTTCTTC
TRBV28	NA	NA	TRBJ1-3	CASGVQGGGNTIYF	TGTGCCAGCGGCGTACAGGGAGGTGGAAACACCATATATTTT
TRBV7-3	NA	NA	TRBJ1-5	CASSLGGGILQPQHF	TGTGCCAGCAGCTTAGGGGGGGGTATACTTCAGCCCCAGCATTTT
TRBV5-1	NA	NA	TRBJ1-1	CASSPSGEGYLEAFF	TGCGCCAGCAGCCCCAGCGGAGAGGGGTATCTTGAAGCTTTCTTT
TRBV24-1	NA	NA	TRBJ2-2	CATSDTRDRYTGELFF	TGTGCCACCAGTGATACCCGGGACCGATACACCGGGGAGCTGTTTTTT
TRBV5-5	TRBD1	few	TRBJ1-1	CASSLGTGAAEAFF	TGTGCCAGCAGCCTCGGGACAGGGGCGGCTGAAGCTTTCTTT
TRBV5-6	NA	NA	TRBJ2-6	CASRLSGAAMSGANVLTF	TGTGCCAGCAGGTTATCCGGGGCCGCGATGTCTGGGGCCAACGTCCTGACTTTC
TRBV21-1	NA	NA	TRBJ2-2	CASSSLTDKLPGELFF	TGTGCCAGCAGCAGTCTCACGGACAAGCTTCCCGGGGAGCTGTTTTTT
TRBV11-2	TRBD2	NA	TRBJ2-1	CASSLFRASGSSYNEQFF	TGTGCCAGCAGCTTATTTAGGGCTAGCGGGAGCTCCTACAATGAGCAGTTCTTC
TRBV6-1	NA	NA	TRBJ2-5	CASSQDSLGETQYF	TGTGCCAGCAGTCAGGACAGCCTGGGGGAGACCCAGTACTTC
TRBV28	NA	few	TRBJ2-6	CASSKLFSGANVLTF	TGTGCCAGCAGTAAACTATTCTCTGGGGCCAACGTCCTGACTTTC
TRBV5-6	TRBD1	NA	TRBJ2-6	CASSLQGQGLTGANVLTF	TGTGCCAGCAGCTTGCAAGGACAGGGTTTAACGGGGGCCAACGTCCTGACTTTC
TRBV6-1	NA	few	TRBJ1-5	CASSPTASNQPQHF	TGTGCCAGCAGTCCGACTGCTAGCAATCAGCCCCAGCATTTT
TRBV7-3	NA	NA	TRBJ2-2	CASTPGLSGNTGELFF	TGTGCCAGCACCCCCGGGCTTTCCGGGAACACCGGGGAGCTGTTTTTT
TRBV20-1	TRBD1	many	TRBJ1-4	CSARAGQGNEKLFF	TGCAGTGCTAGAGCGGGACAGGGTAATGAAAAACTGTTTTTT
TRBV20-1	NA	NA	TRBJ1-5	CSAREGNPDQPQHF	TGCAGTGCTAGGGAAGGGAATCCCGATCAGCCCCAGCATTTT
TRBV6-2/TRBV6-3	TRBD1	NA	TRBJ1-2	CASSSTPQGAYGYTF	TGTGCCAGCAGTTCCACCCCTCAGGGGGCTTATGGCTACACCTTC
TRBV2	NA	NA	TRBJ2-1	CASSEQFGAGFF	TGTGCCAGCAGTGAACAGTTTGGGGCAGGGTTCTTC
TRBV20-1	NA	NA	TRBJ1-5	CSAKVGLLNQPQHF	TGCAGTGCTAAGGTGGGCCTTCTAAATCAGCCCCAGCATTTT
TRBV15	NA	NA	TRBJ2-3	CATSRDLDAPDTQYF	TGTGCCACCAGCAGAGATCTGGATGCCCCAGATACGCAGTATTTT
TRBV11-2	NA	NA	TRBJ2-1	CASSLIRQGRVNEQFF	TGTGCCAGCAGCTTAATCAGGCAGGGTAGAGTCAATGAGCAGTTCTTC
TRBV14	NA	NA	TRBJ2-5	CASSQDASYGTQYF	TGTGCCAGCAGCCAAGATGCTAGCTACGGAACCCAGTACTTC
TRBV15	TRBD2	few	TRBJ2-3	CATKQAGGDTQYF	TGTGCCACCAAACAAGCGGGGGGTGATACGCAGTATTTT
TRBV28	NA	NA	TRBJ1-1	CASSFLRDMNTEAFF	TGTGCCAGCAGTTTTCTCAGGGACATGAACACTGAAGCTTTCTTT
TRBV19	NA	NA	TRBJ1-5	CASTSPGELGNQPQHF	TGTGCCAGTACCTCCCCGGGGGAATTGGGCAATCAGCCCCAGCATTTT
TRBV30	NA	NA	TRBJ1-1	CAWRFLGSMNTEAFF	TGTGCCTGGAGGTTTTTGGGCAGCATGAACACTGAAGCTTTCTTT
TRBV4-1	TRBD2	NA	TRBJ2-2	CASSPFGGENTGELFF	TGCGCCAGCAGCCCCTTTGGGGGGGAGAACACCGGGGAGCTGTTTTTT
TRBV28	NA	NA	TRBJ2-7	CASSLSLRPSRF	TGTGCCAGCAGTTTATCTCTTCGGCCCTCGCGTTTC
TRBV25-1	TRBD1	NA	TRBJ2-7	CASSEGRTGRHEQYF	TGTGCCAGCAGTGAAGGAAGGACAGGGAGGCACGAGCAGTACTTC
TRBV7-2	NA	NA	TRBJ2-7	CASSNSVGAGWYEQYF	TGTGCCAGCAGTAATAGTGTGGGGGCTGGATGGTACGAGCAGTACTTC
TRBV2	NA	few	TRBJ1-1	CASRGALGGAFF	TGTGCCAGCAGGGGAGCCTTAGGGGGAGCTTTCTTT
TRBV27	NA	NA	TRBJ1-6	CASSFVGSNSPLHF	TGTGCCAGCAGTTTCGTCGGGAGTAATTCACCCCTCCACTTT
TRBV3-1	NA	few	TRBJ2-7	CASSHKGYEQYF	TGTGCCAGCAGCCATAAGGGTTACGAGCAGTACTTC
TRBV5-1	TRBD2	few	TRBJ2-3	CASSSPFRTSAPGGTFTDTQYF	TGCGCCAGCAGCTCCCCATTTCGGACTAGCGCACCAGGAGGCACGTTCACAGATACGCAGTATTTT
TRBV7-2	NA	NA	TRBJ2-2	CASSSYSFINTGELFF	TGTGCCAGCAGCTCCTACAGTTTCATAAACACCGGGGAGCTGTTTTTT
TRBV5-1	NA	once	TRBJ1-1	CASSLSTGTTEAFF	TGCGCCAGCAGCTTATCCACAGGGACCACTGAAGCTTTCTTT
TRBV24-1	NA	few	TRBJ1-4	CATLDLMEKLFF	TGTGCCACCTTGGACCTTATGGAAAAACTGTTTTTT
TRBV2	TRBD2	few	TRBJ2-1	CASSSSAGGKGNEQFF	TGTGCCAGCAGTAGTTCGGCGGGGGGGAAAGGCAATGAGCAGTTCTTC
TRBV20-1	NA	NA	TRBJ2-2	CSARSLGGQNTGELFF	TGCAGTGCTAGATCCCTAGGGGGGCAGAACACCGGGGAGCTGTTTTTT
TRBV10-2	NA	NA	TRBJ1-5	CASRNSNQPQHF	TGCGCCAGCCGAAATAGCAATCAGCCCCAGCATTTT
TRBV20-1	NA	NA	TRBJ2-1	CSASSRPYNEQFF	TGCAGTGCTAGCAGCCGGCCTTACAATGAGCAGTTCTTC
TRBV28	NA	NA	TRBJ2-7	CASRPRGSGAGEQYF	TGTGCCAGCAGACCCAGAGGTTCAGGGGCAGGCGAGCAGTACTTC
TRBV12-3/TRBV12-4	TRBD1	NA	TRBJ1-2	CASSFGTATRKGYTF	TGTGCCAGCAGTTTCGGGACAGCAACACGGAAGGGCTACACCTTC
TRBV2	NA	NA	TRBJ2-2	CASSELLNTGELFF	TGTGCCAGCAGTGAACTTCTAAACACCGGGGAGCTGTTTTTT
TRBV7-6	NA	few	TRBJ1-5	CASALGDNQPQHF	TGTGCCAGCGCTCTGGGAGACAATCAGCCCCAGCATTTT
TRBV5-1	TRBD2	few	TRBJ2-2	CASSRGTSENTGELFF	TGCGCCAGCAGCCGAGGGACTAGCGAAAACACCGGGGAGCTGTTTTTT
TRBV18	NA	few	TRBJ1-2	CASSRDDYGYTF	TGTGCCAGCTCGAGGGATGACTATGGCTACACCTTC
TRBV5-1	NA	NA	TRBJ2-1	CASSLERPSYNEQFF	TGCGCCAGCAGCTTGGAGCGACCCTCCTACAATGAGCAGTTCTTC
TRBV6-1	NA	NA	TRBJ1-4	CASRGAGTTNEKLFF	TGTGCCAGCAGGGGTGCGGGAACCACTAATGAAAAACTGTTTTTT
TRBV2	TRBD1	few	TRBJ2-3	CASRKRGQTDTQYF	TGTGCCAGCAGAAAAAGGGGGCAGACAGATACGCAGTATTTT
TRBV4-1	TRBD2	NA	TRBJ2-1	CASSQHKTSGPYNEQFF	TGCGCCAGCAGCCAACATAAGACTAGCGGCCCCTACAATGAGCAGTTCTTC
TRBV10-3	NA	NA	TRBJ2-1	CAIRGGIEEGYNEQFF	TGTGCCATCAGGGGTGGGATCGAAGAAGGATACAATGAGCAGTTCTTC
TRBV29-1	NA	NA	TRBJ2-1	CSVEWGTIQGTPNEQFF	TGCAGCGTTGAATGGGGGACAATACAGGGAACTCCCAATGAGCAGTTCTTC
TRBV4-1	NA	NA	TRBJ1-5	CASSLALIAGNQPQHF	TGCGCCAGCAGCCTCGCCCTCATAGCGGGCAATCAGCCCCAGCATTTT
TRBV20-1	NA	few	TRBJ1-5	CSASLRGGRSSNQPQQF	TGCAGTGCTAGCCTGAGGGGTGGGAGGAGTAGCAATCAGCCCCAGCAATTT
TRBV12-3/TRBV12-4	NA	many	TRBJ2-7	CASSLEQFYEQYF	TGTGCCAGCAGTTTAGAGCAGTTCTACGAGCAGTACTTC
TRBV7-2	NA	NA	TRBJ2-7	CASSLAQGYYEQYF	TGTGCCAGCAGCTTAGCACAGGGATACTACGAGCAGTACTTC
TRBV2	TRBD1	NA	TRBJ1-5	CASSVFSSGTGLGNQPQHF	TGTGCCAGCAGTGTGTTTTCCTCGGGGACAGGGTTGGGCAATCAGCCCCAGCATTTT
TRBV12-3/TRBV12-4	TRBD1	NA	TRBJ2-7	CASSPKGQGPYEQYF	TGTGCCAGCAGTCCGAAGGGACAGGGCCCCTACGAGCAGTACTTC